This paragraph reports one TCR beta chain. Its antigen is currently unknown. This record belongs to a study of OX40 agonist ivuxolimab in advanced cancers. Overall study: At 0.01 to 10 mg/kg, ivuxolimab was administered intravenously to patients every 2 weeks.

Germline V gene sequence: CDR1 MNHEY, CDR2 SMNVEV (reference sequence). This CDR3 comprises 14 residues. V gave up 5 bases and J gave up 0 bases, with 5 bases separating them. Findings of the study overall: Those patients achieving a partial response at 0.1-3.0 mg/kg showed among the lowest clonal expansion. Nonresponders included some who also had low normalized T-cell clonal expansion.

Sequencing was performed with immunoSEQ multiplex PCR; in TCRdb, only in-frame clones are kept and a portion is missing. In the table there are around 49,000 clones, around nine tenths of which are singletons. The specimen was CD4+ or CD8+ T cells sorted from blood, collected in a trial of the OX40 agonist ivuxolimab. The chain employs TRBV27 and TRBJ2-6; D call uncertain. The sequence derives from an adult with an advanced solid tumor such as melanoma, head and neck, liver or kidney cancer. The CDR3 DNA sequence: TGTGCCAGCAGTACCAGCTCTGGGGCCAACGTCCTGACTTTC. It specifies CASSTSSGANVLTF.